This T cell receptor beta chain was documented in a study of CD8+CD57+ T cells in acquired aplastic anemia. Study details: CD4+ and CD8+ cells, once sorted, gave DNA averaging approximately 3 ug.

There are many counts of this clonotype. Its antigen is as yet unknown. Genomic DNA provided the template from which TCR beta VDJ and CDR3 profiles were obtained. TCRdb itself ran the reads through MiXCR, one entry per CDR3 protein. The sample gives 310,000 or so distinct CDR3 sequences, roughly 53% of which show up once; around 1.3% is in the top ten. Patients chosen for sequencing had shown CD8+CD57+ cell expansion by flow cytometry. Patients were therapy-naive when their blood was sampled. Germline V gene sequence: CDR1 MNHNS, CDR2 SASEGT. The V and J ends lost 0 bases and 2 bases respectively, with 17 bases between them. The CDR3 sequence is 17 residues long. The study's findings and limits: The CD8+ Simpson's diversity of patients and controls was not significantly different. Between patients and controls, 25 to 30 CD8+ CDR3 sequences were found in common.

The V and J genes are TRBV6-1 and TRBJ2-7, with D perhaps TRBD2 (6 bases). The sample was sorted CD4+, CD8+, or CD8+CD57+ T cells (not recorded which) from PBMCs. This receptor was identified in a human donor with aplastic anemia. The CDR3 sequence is CASSEARREVGAYEQYF. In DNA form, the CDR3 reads TGTGCCAGCAGTGAAGCGCGCAGGGAGGTGGGTGCCTACGAGCAGTACTTC.